What follows are 24 T cell receptor beta chains derived from one specimen sequenced in a study of CD8 T cells in ankylosing spondylitis. From the 5' RACE reads, TCRdb called clonotypes with MiXCR, one entry per CDR3 protein. The repertoire holds roughly 490,000 distinct CDR3 sequences, about 5.7% seen once, with roughly 3.5% in the top ten. These receptors' antigens are unknown. Study-level results: A motif in TCR beta, a set of fewer than ten highly homologous variants, appeared characteristic of ankylosing spondylitis blood.

Sequencing input: blood, either unsorted or a sorted T cell fraction (not recorded which). The receptors were gathered from a male donor with ankylosing spondylitis.

This clonotype was seen a few times. This chain links TRBV28 with TRBJ2-7; 10 bases are a match to TRBD1. With 2 bases clipped from V and 0 bases from J, the junction kept 13 bases outside the gene matches. Germline V gives CDR1 MDHEN, CDR2 SYDVKM. This CDR3 is built from 19 residues. The CDR3, as DNA: TGTGCCAGCAGTTTAGCCTTGCCGGGACAGGGGCCGATCTCCTACGAGCAGTACTTC. Translating gives CASSLALPGQGPISYEQYF.

This clonotype has more than one count but fewer than ten. J is TRBJ1-1 and V is TRBV5-3; no clear D gene. TRBV5-3 is an ORF, with its function uncertain. The V gene lost 5 bases and the J gene lost 1 base, with 18 bases spanning the gap. The CDR3 sequence is 16 residues long. CDR3 protein: CARRILTRLPNTEAFF. DNA for the CDR3: TGTGCCAGAAGGATCCTTACGCGACTCCCGAACACTGAAGCTTTCTTT.

V gene TRBV4-3 combines with J gene TRBJ2-2; D unresolved. Germline V gene sequence: CDR1 LGHNA, CDR2 YSLEER. The CDR3 runs 14 residues. V lost 0 bases to trimming and J lost 6 bases, with 8 bases between them. CDR3 sequence reads: CASSQERSSGELFF. CDR3 sequence (DNA): TGCGCCAGCAGCCAAGAGAGGAGTTCCGGGGAGCTGTTTTTT.

This clonotype was detected ten times or more. This chain uses TRBV6-5 with TRBJ2-2, with D possibly matching TRBD2 (6 bases). CDR3 length: 19 residues. CDR1 and CDR2 from the germline V gene are MNHEY and SVGAGI. V was clipped by 1 base and J by 6 bases, with 24 bases between them. The CDR3 loop reads CASSYLSYGGHRRAGELFF. As DNA, the CDR3 is TGTGCCAGCAGTTACTTGAGTTATGGCGGGCACAGGAGGGCCGGGGAGCTGTTTTTT.

This clonotype appeared a few times. The chain combines TRBV11-1 with TRBJ2-3, with 12 bases matching TRBD2. V gave up 4 bases and J gave up 4 bases; unmatched junction bases: 12. Germline V gene lookup returns CDR1 SGHAT and CDR2 FQDESV (reference sequence). The CDR3 extends over 18 amino acids. CDR3 sequence reads: CASSSYLLAGGRADTQYF. CDR3 DNA: TGTGCCAGCAGCTCCTACCTACTAGCGGGGGGCAGGGCAGATACGCAGTATTTT.

This clonotype was seen ten or more times. The J gene is TRBJ2-7, the V gene TRBV5-1, with 7 bases fitting TRBD2. The CDR3 spans 13 residues. With V trimmed by 4 bases and J by 6 bases, 7 bases remained unmatched. Germline V lookup: CDR1 SGHRS, CDR2 YFSETQ. CDR3 protein: CASSPRGEGEQYF. CDR3 nucleotide sequence: TGCGCCAGCAGCCCGCGTGGGGAGGGCGAGCAGTACTTC.

The chain employs TRBV20-1 and TRBJ2-7, with 8 bases lining up with TRBD1. J lost 4 bases, V lost 6 bases, and 11 bases had no gene match. The germline CDR1 and CDR2 sequences are DFQATT and SNEGSKA (reference sequence). The CDR3 totals 14 residues. The CDR3: CSAGDRMRPYEQYF. The DNA of the CDR3 is TGCAGTGCCGGGGACAGGATGAGACCTTACGAGCAGTACTTC.

This clonotype appeared many times. The V call is TRBV29-1, the J call TRBJ1-2; TRBD1 agrees at 10 bases. Trimming took 6 bases from V and 8 from J; bases not matched to a gene: 9. Germline V CDR1 and CDR2: SQVTM, ANQGSEA. CDR3 length: 13 residues. Here the CDR3 reads CSVGDRGYEGYTF. The CDR3 bases are TGCAGCGTCGGGGACAGGGGATATGAGGGCTACACCTTC. The variable domain in full, with the rest retrieved from reference TRBV29-1 and TRBJ1-2, is SAVISQKPSRDICQRGTSLTIQCQVDSQVTMMFWYRQQPGQSLTLIATANQGSEATYESGFVIDKFPISRPNLTFSTLTVSNMSPEDSSIYLCSVGDRGYEGYTFGSGTRLTVV.

This clonotype was picked up many times. The chain carries TRBV5-1 and TRBJ1-2; 7 bases are shared with TRBD1. The germline V gene encodes CDR1 SGHRS and CDR2 YFSETQ. J was trimmed by 4 bases and V by 5 bases; bases with no gene match: 5. The CDR3 has 13 residues. The CDR3 region has the DNA TGCGCCAGCAGTGTAGGACAGGCCTATGGCTACACCTTC. Amino acids: CASSVGQAYGYTF.

The rearrangement joins TRBV7-9 to TRBJ2-7, with D possibly matching TRBD1 (5 bases). The CDR3 has 16 residues. Trimming pared 7 bases from V and 0 bases from J, leaving 19 bases between. Germline V lookup: CDR1 SEHNR, CDR2 FQNEAQ (reference sequence). The CDR3 reads CASTKGVGPTSYEQYF. The CDR3 coding sequence is TGTGCCAGCACCAAAGGGGTAGGGCCCACCTCCTACGAGCAGTACTTC.

In its sample, this clonotype was seen many times. The J gene is TRBJ2-5, the V gene TRBV29-1; no definite D call. The V end was cut by 5 bases, the J end by 0 bases, with 13 bases between. Germline values: CDR1 SQVTM, CDR2 ANQGSEA. The CDR3 extends over 14 amino acids. The CDR3 protein is CSVYGRLNQETQYF. The CDR3 nucleotides are TGCAGCGTTTATGGAAGGCTGAACCAAGAGACCCAGTACTTC.

This clonotype was picked up a small number of times. The chain combines TRBV28 with TRBJ2-3; D may match TRBD1 or TRBD2 (5 bases each). The CDR3 length is 15 residues. Germline-derived CDR1 and CDR2 are MDHEN and SYDVKM. Between the trimmed V and J ends, which lost 6 bases and 2 bases, there was a span of 15 bases. CDR3 sequence: CASRTGTPNTDTQYF. Here the CDR3 DNA reads TGTGCCAGCAGGACGGGGACCCCAAACACAGATACGCAGTATTTT.

This clonotype has a count of ten or more. This chain uses TRBV7-2 with TRBJ2-5, with a weak D call TRBD2 (5 bases). Germline V CDR1 and CDR2: SGHTA, FQGNSA. This CDR3 region has 15 residues. The V end was cut by 2 bases, the J end by 6 bases, with 16 bases between. CDR3 amino acids: CASSLHRGNGKTQYF. The CDR3 coding sequence is TGTGCCAGCAGCTTACATCGCGGAAACGGGAAGACCCAGTACTTC.

This clonotype was detected a few times. This CDR3 is CASSQPFGGLGTGELFF. The CDR3 coding sequence is TGCGCCAGCAGCCAACCTTTCGGGGGGCTGGGGACCGGGGAGCTGTTTTTT. The chain is built from TRBV4-3 and TRBJ2-2; possible D gene TRBD2, 7 bases. CDR3 size: 17 residues. V was shortened by 2 bases and J by 5 bases, with 18 bases between the two germline ends. Germline values: CDR1 LGHNA, CDR2 YSLEER.

V and J are TRBV5-1 and TRBJ2-3, with 13 bases identical to TRBD2. The CDR3 is made up of 17 amino acids. V lost 3 bases to trimming and J lost 3 bases; unmatched junction nucleotides: 7. Germline V gene lookup returns CDR1 SGHRS and CDR2 YFSETQ. CDR3 amino acids: CASSSGTSGTLTDTQYF. DNA for the CDR3: TGCGCCAGCAGCTCCGGGACTAGCGGGACCCTAACAGATACGCAGTATTTT.

This clonotype came up many times. The V and J genes are TRBV4-2 and TRBJ2-1, with 11 bases matching TRBD2. J gave up 5 bases and V 1 base, and 7 bases lay outside the gene matches. The CDR3 runs 17 residues. Germline V gives CDR1 LGHNA, CDR2 YNFKEQ. CDR3 region: CASSQVMGLAANNEQFF. The CDR3 coding sequence is TGTGCCAGCAGCCAAGTCATGGGACTAGCGGCAAACAATGAGCAGTTCTTC.

This clonotype was observed at least ten times. The chain employs TRBV20-1 and TRBJ2-3; no clear D gene. V lost 0 bases and J 0 bases, leaving 10 bases between the germline ends. CDR1 DFQATT and CDR2 SNEGSKA come from the germline V gene (reference sequence). The CDR3 runs to 15 residues. CDR3 nucleotide sequence: TGCAGTGCTAGAGATCCCCTACGGAGCACAGATACGCAGTATTTT. Residues: CSARDPLRSTDTQYF.

This chain joins TRBV7-9 and TRBJ1-2; D is perhaps TRBD1 (5 bases). Trimming removed 6 bases at V and 7 bases at J, with 18 bases between. CDR1 and CDR2 from the germline V gene are SEHNR and FQNEAQ (reference sequence). The CDR3 has 14 residues. The CDR3 is CASSNREGQSGYTF. DNA of the CDR3: TGTGCCAGCAGTAACCGGGAGGGGCAGAGTGGCTACACCTTC. The full variable domain, in which reference TRBV7-9 and TRBJ1-2 provide the parts outside the CDR3, is DTGVSQNPRHKITKRGQNVTFRCDPISEHNRLYWYRQTLGQGPEFLTYFQNEAQLEKSRLLSDRFSAERPKGSFSTLEIQRTEQGDSAMYLCASSNREGQSGYTFGSGTRLTVV.

This clonotype has just a few counts. V is TRBV28 and J is TRBJ1-2, with TRBD1 as a possible D gene (6 bases). CDR3 length: 14 amino acids. Germline V gene data show CDR1 as MDHEN and CDR2 as SYDVKM. V was shortened by 3 bases and J by 4 bases, with 12 bases between the two germline ends. In nucleotides, the CDR3 is TGTGCCAGCAGTTTTGTGCACAGGGCCTATGGCTACACCTTC. This encodes CASSFVHRAYGYTF.

This clonotype was picked up many times. The V call is TRBV27, the J call TRBJ2-3; D possibly corresponds to TRBD2 (6 bases). Per germline, CDR1 MNHEY and CDR2 SMNVEV (reference sequence). Trimming pared 6 bases from V and 2 bases from J, leaving 9 bases between. The length of the CDR3 is 13 residues. The CDR3 DNA reads as TGTGCCAGCAGGGGCGGGAACACAGATACGCAGTATTTT. Its protein is CASRGGNTDTQYF.

The sample holds many counts of this clonotype. The chain joins TRBV28 to TRBJ2-5; D gene uncertain. The CDR3 covers 11 residues. Germline-derived CDR1 and CDR2 are MDHEN and SYDVKM. Between the trimmed V and J ends, which lost 7 bases and 7 bases, there was a span of 10 bases. CDR3 in DNA: TGTGCCAGCACCCGAGAAGGGACCCAGTACTTC. Residues: CASTREGTQYF. Looking up the rest from reference TRBV28 and TRBJ2-5 gives the full variable domain: DVKVTQSSRYLVKRTGEKVFLECVQDMDHENMFWYRQDPGLGLRLIYFSYDVKMKEKGDIPEGYSVSREKKERFSLILESASTNQTSMYLCASTREGTQYFGPGTRLLVL.

The chain joins TRBV4-3 to TRBJ2-1, with D possibly TRBD2 on 6 matching bases. The CDR3 runs to 19 residues. Germline V gene sequence: CDR1 LGHNA, CDR2 YSLEER. V was pared by 0 bases and J by 1 base, with 19 bases between. The CDR3: CASSQESSSGEGSYNEQFF. Here the CDR3 DNA reads TGCGCCAGCAGCCAAGAAAGTTCGTCGGGGGAAGGGTCCTACAATGAGCAGTTCTTC.

In this sample, this clonotype turned up many times. This chain joins TRBV29-1 and TRBJ2-1, with D maybe TRBD1 (5 bases). This CDR3 region has 14 residues. Trimming took off 4 bases at V and 6 bases at J, with 16 bases between the two ends. Germline V gives CDR1 SQVTM, CDR2 ANQGSEA. The CDR3 loop reads CSVGSRVSGNEQFF. The CDR3 nucleotides read TGCAGCGTTGGTTCCAGGGTCTCTGGCAATGAGCAGTTCTTC.

This clonotype was detected only a few times. The CDR3 reads CSARDPLITGQGFRQPQHF. The CDR3 bases are TGCAGTGCTAGAGATCCTCTAATAACGGGACAGGGGTTTCGGCAGCCCCAGCATTTT. The chain couples TRBV20-1 to TRBJ1-5; TRBD1 aligns across 10 bases. CDR1 DFQATT and CDR2 SNEGSKA come from the germline V gene (reference sequence). The CDR3 contains 19 residues. V was pared by 0 bases and J by 7 bases, with 18 bases of the junction left unmatched.